These T cell receptor beta chains were read from a single sample in a study of blood T cells in healthy people across ages. TCRdb reprocessed the 5' RACE reads via MiXCR and lists one record per CDR3 protein. The data hold hundreds of thousands of distinct CDR3 sequences, with under 45% observed a single time. Material for sequencing was blood. The receptors were sampled from a man aged 60 to 69 in good health. Each CDR3 is given with its conserved first and last residue. D genes are given only for firm matches. Expanded clones get a size class; other rows say once, few or many, or leave the size out.

size	V	length	J	D	DNA	CDR3
-	TRBV7-2	15	TRBJ1-5	-	TGTGCCAGCAGCTTATGGGGGGGCTGGAATCAGCCCCAGCATTTT	CASSLWGGWNQPQHF
few	TRBV6-1	14	TRBJ2-7	-	TGTGCCAGCAACACACCCGGGAACAACTACGAGCAGTACTTC	CASNTPGNNYEQYF
-	TRBV7-2	15	TRBJ1-3	-	TGTGCCAGCAGCTTAGAACAGGGCTCTGGAAACACCATATATTTT	CASSLEQGSGNTIYF
once	TRBV24-1	11	TRBJ2-5	TRBD1	TGTGCCACCCGGGACAGAGAGACCCAGTACTTC	CATRDRETQYF
many	TRBV7-2	15	TRBJ2-1	TRBD1	TGTGCCAGCAGCTTAGGGACAGGGAAATTGTTCGAGCAGTTCTTC	CASSLGTGKLFEQFF
-	TRBV4-1	14	TRBJ2-1	-	TGCGCCAGCAGCCGAGTCACAGGGCACAATGAGCAGTTCTTC	CASSRVTGHNEQFF
-	TRBV11-2	14	TRBJ1-2	TRBD1	TGTGCCAGCAGCTTAGTGGGGACAGGGCGCGGCTACACCTTC	CASSLVGTGRGYTF
-	TRBV11-2	15	TRBJ2-5	TRBD1	TGTGCCAGCAGCCCCGGGACAGGGGGCGCAGAGACCCAGTACTTC	CASSPGTGGAETQYF
-	TRBV11-2	15	TRBJ2-5	-	TGTGCCAGCAGCTCAGGTTTCGGGGGCCAAGAGACCCAGTACTTC	CASSSGFGGQETQYF
few	TRBV29-1	15	TRBJ2-7	-	TGCAGCGTTGGACATGGGGCAGGGCCCCCCTACGAGCAGTACTTC	CSVGHGAGPPYEQYF
-	TRBV9	14	TRBJ2-7	TRBD1	TGTGCCAGCAGCGTAGAGGGACAGGGCTACGAGCAGTACTTC	CASSVEGQGYEQYF
-	TRBV4-3	14	TRBJ1-1	-	TGCGCCAGCAGCCAAGAAGGGGGTTCGGCTGAAGCTTTCTTT	CASSQEGGSAEAFF
-	TRBV20-1	14	TRBJ1-2	-	TGCAGTGCTAGACAGTCCAGGCGAGTGGGTGGCTACACCTTC	CSARQSRRVGGYTF
many	TRBV7-2	14	TRBJ2-7	-	TGTGCCAGCAGCTCCCAAGCGGGACAGTACGAGCAGTACTTC	CASSSQAGQYEQYF
few	TRBV20-1	16	TRBJ2-7	-	TGCAGTGCTATATACTGGGGGGAACTACGAGGGACCGAGCAGTACTTC	CSAIYWGELRGTEQYF
-	TRBV7-9	18	TRBJ2-4	TRBD1	TGTGCCAGCAGCCCCCGGACCGGACAGGGCTTGTTGGAAAACATTCAGTACTTC	CASSPRTGQGLLENIQYF
-	TRBV5-1	13	TRBJ1-1	-	TGCGCCAGCAGCTTGGGTTCCGACTCTGAAGCTTTCTTT	CASSLGSDSEAFF
-	TRBV20-1	15	TRBJ1-2	-	TGCAGTGCTAGAGATCTCTTGGCAGCCTTCTATGGCTACACCTTC	CSARDLLAAFYGYTF
-	TRBV10-3	18	TRBJ2-3	TRBD2	TGTGCCATCAGTGAGCCAGGACTAGCGGGGCGTCCCACAGATACGCAGTATTTT	CAISEPGLAGRPTDTQYF
-	TRBV7-2	15	TRBJ2-1	TRBD2	TGTGCCAGCAGCGACACTAGCGGGGGTCGGGGTTTGCAGTTCTTC	CASSDTSGGRGLQFF
-	TRBV5-1	18	TRBJ1-5	-	TGCGCCAGCTCCCCCGGACCCGAACAGGGCGAGGGCAATCAGCCCCAGCATTTT	CASSPGPEQGEGNQPQHF
-	TRBV7-2	15	TRBJ2-5	-	TGTGCCAGCAGCCCGCTGACTGAGTACCTTCAGGTGGAGTACTTC	CASSPLTEYLQVEYF
-	TRBV7-2	17	TRBJ1-1	-	TGTGCCAGCAGCCCCTTCGGGGGGCCCGGGGGAAACACTGAAGCTTTCTTT	CASSPFGGPGGNTEAFF
-	TRBV5-1	14	TRBJ2-1	TRBD1	TGCGCCAGCAGCCAGGGGACAGGGGGGGTTGAGCAGTTCTTC	CASSQGTGGVEQFF
-	TRBV28	17	TRBJ1-5	TRBD1	TGTGCCAGCAGCCCCTTCGGGACAGGGGGAGGTGTGCAGCCCCAGCATTTT	CASSPFGTGGGVQPQHF
-	TRBV6-1	13	TRBJ1-2	-	TGTGCCAGCATCATACAGGGAAGATATGGCTACACCTTC	CASIIQGRYGYTF
few	TRBV7-2	16	TRBJ1-2	-	TGTGCCAGCAGCCCGACTTTTACCCCTGGGGACTATGGCTACACCTTC	CASSPTFTPGDYGYTF
once	TRBV7-9	15	TRBJ2-5	-	TGTGCCAGCAGCCGTCGTAGGGGGGGGATCGAGACCCAGTACTTC	CASSRRRGGIETQYF
few	TRBV29-1	10	TRBJ1-2	-	TGCAGCGCCGGGACCTATGGCTACACCTTC	CSAGTYGYTF
-	TRBV21-1	17	TRBJ1-2	-	TGTGCCAGCAGCAAAACCCCGTGGGAGGATACTAACCATGGCTACACCTTC	CASSKTPWEDTNHGYTF
-	TRBV27	14	TRBJ2-1	-	TGTGCCAGCAGTTCGGGCAGGCCCTATGCGACCCAGTTCTTC	CASSSGRPYATQFF
few	TRBV3-1	15	TRBJ1-2	TRBD1	TGTGCCAGCAGCGAAGGGACAGCCGGGGCCTGGGGCTACACCTTC	CASSEGTAGAWGYTF
-	TRBV13	13	TRBJ1-1	-	TGTGCCAGCAGCCGCTCGGAGGGCACTGAAGCTTTCTTT	CASSRSEGTEAFF
-	TRBV4-1	15	TRBJ2-5	-	TGCGCCAGCAGCCAAGATGGACTGTACCAAGAGACCCAGTACTTC	CASSQDGLYQETQYF
-	TRBV20-1	14	TRBJ1-6	TRBD1	TGCAGTGCTCAGGCCGGGACAGAGAATTCACCCCTCCACTTT	CSAQAGTENSPLHF
-	TRBV29-1	12	TRBJ1-1	-	TGCAGCGGGGGGACCTTTGCCACTGAAGCTTTCTTT	CSGGTFATEAFF
-	TRBV20-1	14	TRBJ2-4	TRBD2	TGCAGTGCCCCTGACCGGGAGGGTCGGTACATTCAGTACTTC	CSAPDREGRYIQYF
-	TRBV7-2	14	TRBJ2-3	-	TGTGCCAGCAGCTCAGCGGGTCACACAGATACGCAGTATTTT	CASSSAGHTDTQYF
many	TRBV29-1	13	TRBJ2-5	-	TGCAGCGTCTTCGCCCTCTCCCAAGAGACCCAGTACTTC	CSVFALSQETQYF
-	TRBV3-1	16	TRBJ2-1	-	TGTGCCAGCAGCCAAGGGGGCCAGGGCTTGTACAATGAGCAGTTCTTC	CASSQGGQGLYNEQFF
-	TRBV6-2/TRBV6-3	13	TRBJ1-2	TRBD1	TGTGCCAGCAGTGGGGACAGGGGTAACGGCTACACCTTC	CASSGDRGNGYTF
-	TRBV7-9	14	TRBJ2-2	TRBD1	TGTGCCAGCAAGAAGACAGGGTACACCGGGGAGCTGTTTTTT	CASKKTGYTGELFF
-	TRBV6-5	13	TRBJ1-6	-	TGTGCCAGCAGGAGGGGGGTTTCTTCACCCCTCCACTTT	CASRRGVSSPLHF
-	TRBV3-1	17	TRBJ2-3	-	TGTGCCAGCAGCTTCCCTAAAGGTAGCGGACCCACAGATACGCAGTATTTT	CASSFPKGSGPTDTQYF
-	TRBV9	15	TRBJ1-1	-	TGTGCCAGCAGCGGACAACAGGGACTGAACACTGAAGCTTTCTTT	CASSGQQGLNTEAFF
few	TRBV6-5	15	TRBJ1-5	-	TGTGCCAGCAGTTACTCGAGGGACAGCAATCAGCCCCAGCATTTT	CASSYSRDSNQPQHF
-	TRBV7-2	16	TRBJ2-5	-	TGTGCCAGCAGCCTCACCGAAGGGACGCCCCAAGAGACCCAGTACTTC	CASSLTEGTPQETQYF
-	TRBV4-1	15	TRBJ2-1	TRBD1	TGCGCCAGCAGGGCTCTACGACAGGGCGGCAATGAGCAGTTCTTC	CASRALRQGGNEQFF
-	TRBV24-1	16	TRBJ2-3	-	TGTGCCACCAGTAATCCGGGACTGCCTGCCGCAGATACGCAGTATTTT	CATSNPGLPAADTQYF
-	TRBV6-6	15	TRBJ2-5	TRBD2	TGTGCCAGCAGTTACGCGGCTAGCGGTAACAATGGGCAGTACTTC	CASSYAASGNNGQYF
-	TRBV12-3/TRBV12-4	14	TRBJ1-1	TRBD1	TGTGCCAGCAGTTTCCGGGGGGGACAGAGTGAAGCTTTCTTT	CASSFRGGQSEAFF
-	TRBV12-3/TRBV12-4	16	TRBJ2-4	-	TGTGCCAGCAGTTTAGGTGGGCCCGTAGGGAAAAACATTCAGTACTTC	CASSLGGPVGKNIQYF
few	TRBV4-3	17	TRBJ2-5	TRBD2	TGCGCCAGCAGCCAACGTCTTGCGGGGGGGCTGGAGGAGACCCAGTACTTC	CASSQRLAGGLEETQYF
-	TRBV20-1	16	TRBJ2-3	TRBD1	TGCAGTGCTAGAGACCCGGGACAGGGGAGCGCAGATACGCAGTATTTT	CSARDPGQGSADTQYF
once	TRBV7-3	18	TRBJ2-6	TRBD1	TGTGCCAGCAGCCTGACGGGACAGGGGGCAACTGGGGCCAACGTCCTGACTTTC	CASSLTGQGATGANVLTF
-	TRBV4-3	16	TRBJ2-7	-	TGCGCCAGCAGCCAAGACGAGGGGACCAACTCCTACGAGCAGTACTTC	CASSQDEGTNSYEQYF